The entry that follows covers one T cell receptor (beta chain) sequence. The length of the CDR3 is 14 residues. V trimming: 4 bases; J trimming: 6 bases; junction bases outside the gene matches: 8. Germline V gene lookup returns CDR1 KGHSH and CDR2 LQKENI. TCRdb keeps only in-frame clones here, not all; method: immunoSEQ multiplex PCR. Counted here are 30,000 to 40,000 clones, 88% occurring once; the ten biggest clones make up approximately 15%. This entry belongs to a study of T cell responses to AZD1222 COVID-19 vaccine. The rearrangement joins TRBV18 to TRBJ1-1; the match to TRBD1 covers 7 bases. The receptor was derived from an adult who received the AZD1222 COVID-19 vaccine. Sequenced material: peripheral blood, taken 28 days after the second AZD1222 dose. The CDR3 coding sequence is TGTGCCAGCTCACAGAACAGGGGATTCGCTGAAGCTTTCTTT. It encodes CASSQNRGFAEAFF.